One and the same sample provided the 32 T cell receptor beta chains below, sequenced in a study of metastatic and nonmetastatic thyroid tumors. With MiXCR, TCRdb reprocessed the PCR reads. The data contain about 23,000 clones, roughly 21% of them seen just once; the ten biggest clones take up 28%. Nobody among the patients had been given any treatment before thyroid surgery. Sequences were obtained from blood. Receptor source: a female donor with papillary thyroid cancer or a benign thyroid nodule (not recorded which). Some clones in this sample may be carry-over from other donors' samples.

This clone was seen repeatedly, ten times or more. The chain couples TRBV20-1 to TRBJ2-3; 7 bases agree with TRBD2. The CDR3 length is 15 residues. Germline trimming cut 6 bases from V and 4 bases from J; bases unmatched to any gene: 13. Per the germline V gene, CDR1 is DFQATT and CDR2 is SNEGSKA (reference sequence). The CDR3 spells CSAVRGVTHADTQYF. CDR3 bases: TGCAGTGCAGTACGGGGGGTTACACACGCAGATACGCAGTATTTT.

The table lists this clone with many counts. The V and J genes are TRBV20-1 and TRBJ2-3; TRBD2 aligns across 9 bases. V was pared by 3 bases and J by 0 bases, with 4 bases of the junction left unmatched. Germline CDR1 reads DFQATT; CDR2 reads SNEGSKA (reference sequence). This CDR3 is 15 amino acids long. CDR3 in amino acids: CSASPTSGSTDTQYF. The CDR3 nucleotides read TGCAGTGCTAGTCCCACTAGCGGGAGCACAGATACGCAGTATTTT.

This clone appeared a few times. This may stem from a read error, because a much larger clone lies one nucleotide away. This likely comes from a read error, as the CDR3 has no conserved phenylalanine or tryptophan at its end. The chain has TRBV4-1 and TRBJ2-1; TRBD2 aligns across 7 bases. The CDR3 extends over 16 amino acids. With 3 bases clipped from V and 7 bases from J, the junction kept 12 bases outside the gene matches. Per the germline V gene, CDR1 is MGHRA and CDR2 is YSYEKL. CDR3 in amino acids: CASSQGLSGVGNEQFS. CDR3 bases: TGCGCCAGCAGCCAGGGACTATCGGGAGTCGGAAATGAGCAGTTCTCC.

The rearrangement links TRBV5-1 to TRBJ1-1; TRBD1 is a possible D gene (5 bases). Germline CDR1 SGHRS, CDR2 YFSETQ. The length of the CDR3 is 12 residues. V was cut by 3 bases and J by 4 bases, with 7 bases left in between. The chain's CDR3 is CASSSGATEAFF. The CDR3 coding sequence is TGCGCCAGCAGCTCCGGGGCCACTGAAGCTTTCTTT. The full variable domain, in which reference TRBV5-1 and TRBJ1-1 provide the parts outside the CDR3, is KAGVTQTPRYLIKTRGQQVTLSCSPISGHRSVSWYQQTPGQGLQFLFEYFSETQRNKGNFPGRFSGRQFSNSRSEMNVSTLELGDSALYLCASSSGATEAFFGQGTRLTVV.

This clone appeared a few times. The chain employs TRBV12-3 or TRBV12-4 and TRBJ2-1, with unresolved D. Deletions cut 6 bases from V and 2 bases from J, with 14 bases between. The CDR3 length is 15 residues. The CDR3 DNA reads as TGTGCCAGCAGCTCAGCGTTAGGCACCTACAATGAGCAGTTCTTC. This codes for CASSSALGTYNEQFF.

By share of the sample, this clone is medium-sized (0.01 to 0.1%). The CDR3 reads CASSSLVRAPGGFYEQFF. As DNA, the CDR3 is TGTGCCAGCAGTTCCTTGGTGAGAGCCCCGGGAGGGTTTTATGAGCAGTTCTTC. This sequence joins TRBV12-3 or TRBV12-4 and TRBJ2-1; TRBD2 matches 8 bases. V lost 4 bases to trimming and J lost 8 bases; unmatched junction nucleotides: 19. This CDR3 has 18 residues.

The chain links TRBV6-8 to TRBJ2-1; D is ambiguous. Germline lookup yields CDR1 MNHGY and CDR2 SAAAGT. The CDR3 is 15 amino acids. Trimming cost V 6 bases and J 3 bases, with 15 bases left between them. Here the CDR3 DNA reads TGTGCCAGCAGCTTGGGAAACTCGGGCTACAATGAGCAGTTCTTC. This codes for CASSLGNSGYNEQFF.

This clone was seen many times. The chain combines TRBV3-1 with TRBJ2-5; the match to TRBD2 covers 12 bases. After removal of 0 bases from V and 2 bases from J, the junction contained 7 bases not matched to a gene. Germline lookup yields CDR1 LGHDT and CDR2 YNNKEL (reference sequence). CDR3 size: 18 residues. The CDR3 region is CASSQETGLAGLQETQYF. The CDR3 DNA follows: TGTGCCAGCAGCCAAGAAACGGGACTAGCGGGCCTTCAAGAGACCCAGTACTTC.

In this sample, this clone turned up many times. The CDR3: CSASGTLQETQYF. In DNA form, the CDR3 reads TGCAGTGCTAGCGGGACTTTACAAGAGACCCAGTACTTC. The chain links TRBV20-1 to TRBJ2-5; tentatively, D is TRBD2 (6 bases). V shed 3 bases and J shed 2 bases, with 10 bases lying between them. Germline loops: CDR1 DFQATT, CDR2 SNEGSKA (reference sequence). This CDR3 comprises 13 residues.

The CDR3 is CASSLRGLRTDTQYF. For the CDR3, the DNA is TGTGCCAGCAGCTTGCGGGGACTCCGCACAGATACGCAGTATTTT. The chain has TRBV9 and TRBJ2-3, with a possible D match to TRBD2 (6 bases). Per germline, CDR1 SGDLS and CDR2 YYNGEE. Trimming pared 4 bases from V and 1 base from J, leaving 13 bases between. This CDR3 spans 15 amino acids.

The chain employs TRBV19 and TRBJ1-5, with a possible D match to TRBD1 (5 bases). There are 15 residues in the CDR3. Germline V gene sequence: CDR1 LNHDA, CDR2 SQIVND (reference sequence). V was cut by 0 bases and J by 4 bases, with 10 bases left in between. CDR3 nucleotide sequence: TGTGCCAGTAGTATAGAAAAAGGGGCGAATCAGCCCCAGCATTTT. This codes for CASSIEKGANQPQHF.

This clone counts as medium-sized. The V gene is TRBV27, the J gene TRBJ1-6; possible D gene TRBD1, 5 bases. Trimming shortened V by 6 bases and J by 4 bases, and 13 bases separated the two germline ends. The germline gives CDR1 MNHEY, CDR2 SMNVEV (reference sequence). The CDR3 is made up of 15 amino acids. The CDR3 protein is CASSRGRQYNSPLHF. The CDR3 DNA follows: TGTGCCAGCAGCCGGGGACGCCAGTATAATTCACCCCTCCACTTT.

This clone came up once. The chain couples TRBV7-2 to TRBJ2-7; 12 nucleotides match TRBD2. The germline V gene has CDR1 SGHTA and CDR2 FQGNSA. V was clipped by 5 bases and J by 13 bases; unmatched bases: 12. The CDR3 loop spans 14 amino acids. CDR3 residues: CASSPWTSGMGDYF. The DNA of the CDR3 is TGTGCCAGCAGCCCCTGGACTAGCGGGATGGGCGATTACTTC.

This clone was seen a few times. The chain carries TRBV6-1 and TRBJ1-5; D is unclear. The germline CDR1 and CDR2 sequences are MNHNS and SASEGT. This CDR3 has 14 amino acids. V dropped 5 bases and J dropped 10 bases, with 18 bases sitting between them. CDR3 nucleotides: TGTGCCAGCAGTAAGGACGCGAGCAGTCATCCCCAGCATTTT. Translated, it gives CASSKDASSHPQHF.

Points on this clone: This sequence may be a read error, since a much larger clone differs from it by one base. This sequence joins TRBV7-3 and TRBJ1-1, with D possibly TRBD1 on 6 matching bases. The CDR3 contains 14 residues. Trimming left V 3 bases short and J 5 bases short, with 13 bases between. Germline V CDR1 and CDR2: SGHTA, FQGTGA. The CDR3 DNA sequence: TGTGCCAGCAGCTTTCAGGGGTCTGGAACTGAAGCTTTCTTT. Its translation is CASSFQGSGTEAFF.

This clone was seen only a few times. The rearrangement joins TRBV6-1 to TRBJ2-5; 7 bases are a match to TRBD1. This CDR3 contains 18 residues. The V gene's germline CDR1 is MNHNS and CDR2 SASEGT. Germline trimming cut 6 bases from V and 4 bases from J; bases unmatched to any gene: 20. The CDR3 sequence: CASSARWVPDRDGETQYF. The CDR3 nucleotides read TGTGCCAGCAGCGCCCGTTGGGTCCCCGACAGGGACGGAGAGACCCAGTACTTC.

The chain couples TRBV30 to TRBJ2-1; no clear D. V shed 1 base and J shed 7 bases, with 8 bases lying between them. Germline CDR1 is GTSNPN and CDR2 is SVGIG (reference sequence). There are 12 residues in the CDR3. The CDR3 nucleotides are TGTGCCTGGAGTGAGTTTTTGAATGAGCAGTTCTTC. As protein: CAWSEFLNEQFF.

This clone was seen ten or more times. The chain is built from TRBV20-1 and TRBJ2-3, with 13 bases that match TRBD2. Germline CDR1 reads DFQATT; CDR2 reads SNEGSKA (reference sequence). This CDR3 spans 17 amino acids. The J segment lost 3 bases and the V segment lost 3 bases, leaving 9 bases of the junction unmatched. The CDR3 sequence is CSARLWGLAGSTDTQYF. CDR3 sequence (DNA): TGCAGTGCTAGGCTATGGGGACTAGCGGGAAGTACAGATACGCAGTATTTT.

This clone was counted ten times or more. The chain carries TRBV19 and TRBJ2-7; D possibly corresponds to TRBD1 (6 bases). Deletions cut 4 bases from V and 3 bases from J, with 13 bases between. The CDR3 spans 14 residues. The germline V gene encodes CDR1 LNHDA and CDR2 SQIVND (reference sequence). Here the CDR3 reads CASSNTDRLYEQYF. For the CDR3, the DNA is TGTGCCAGTAGTAACACAGACAGGCTCTACGAGCAGTACTTC.

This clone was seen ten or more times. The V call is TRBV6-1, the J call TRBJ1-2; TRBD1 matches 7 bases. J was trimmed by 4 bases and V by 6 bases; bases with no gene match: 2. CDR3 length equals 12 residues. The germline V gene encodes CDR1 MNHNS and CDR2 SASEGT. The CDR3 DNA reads TGTGCCAGCAGCCGACAGGGCTATGGCTACACCTTC. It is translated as CASSRQGYGYTF.

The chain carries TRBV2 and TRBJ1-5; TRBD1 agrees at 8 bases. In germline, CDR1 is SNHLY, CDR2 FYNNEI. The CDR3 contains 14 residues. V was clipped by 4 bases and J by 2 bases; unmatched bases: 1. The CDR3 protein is CASSGGQGNQPQHF. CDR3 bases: TGTGCCAGCAGTGGGGGACAGGGCAATCAGCCCCAGCATTTT.

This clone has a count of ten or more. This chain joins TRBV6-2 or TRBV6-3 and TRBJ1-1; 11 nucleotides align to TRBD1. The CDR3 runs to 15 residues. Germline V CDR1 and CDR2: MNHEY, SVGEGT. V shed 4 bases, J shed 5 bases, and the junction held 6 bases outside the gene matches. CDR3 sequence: CASSSRTGGDTEAFF. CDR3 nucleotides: TGTGCCAGCAGTTCCCGGACAGGGGGCGATACTGAAGCTTTCTTT.

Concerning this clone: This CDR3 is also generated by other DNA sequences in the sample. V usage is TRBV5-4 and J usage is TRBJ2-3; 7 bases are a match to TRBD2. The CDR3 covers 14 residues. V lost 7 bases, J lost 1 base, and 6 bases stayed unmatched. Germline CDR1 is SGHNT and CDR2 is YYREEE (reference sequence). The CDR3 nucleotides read TGTGCCAGCGGGCGGACTAGGGGCACAGATACGCAGTATTTT. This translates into CASGRTRGTDTQYF.

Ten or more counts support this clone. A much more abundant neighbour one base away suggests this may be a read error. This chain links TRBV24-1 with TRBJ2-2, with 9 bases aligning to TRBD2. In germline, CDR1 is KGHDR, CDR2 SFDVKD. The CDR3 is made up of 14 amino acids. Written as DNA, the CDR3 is TGTGCCGCCAGTGCGGGGGGGCACGCCGGGGAGCTGTTTTTT. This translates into CAASAGGHAGELFF.

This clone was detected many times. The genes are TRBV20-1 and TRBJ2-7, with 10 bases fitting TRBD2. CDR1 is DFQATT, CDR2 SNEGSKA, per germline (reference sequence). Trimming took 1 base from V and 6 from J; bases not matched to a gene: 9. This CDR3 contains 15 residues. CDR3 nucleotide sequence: TGCAGTGCTAGAGGCCGCCAGCGGGAGGGAACCGAGCAGTACTTC. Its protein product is CSARGRQREGTEQYF.

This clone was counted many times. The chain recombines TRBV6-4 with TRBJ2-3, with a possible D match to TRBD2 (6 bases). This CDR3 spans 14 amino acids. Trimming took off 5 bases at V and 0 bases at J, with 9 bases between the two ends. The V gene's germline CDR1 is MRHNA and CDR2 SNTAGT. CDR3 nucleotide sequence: TGTGCCAGCAGTCGAGCGGGCAGCACAGATACGCAGTATTTT. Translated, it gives CASSRAGSTDTQYF.

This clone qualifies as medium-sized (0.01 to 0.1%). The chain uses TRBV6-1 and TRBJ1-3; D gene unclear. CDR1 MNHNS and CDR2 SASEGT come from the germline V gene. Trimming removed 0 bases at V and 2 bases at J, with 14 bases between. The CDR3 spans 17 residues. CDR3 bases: TGTGCCAGCAGTGAAGCCTACTATCAGAGCCCTGGAAACACCATATATTTT. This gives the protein CASSEAYYQSPGNTIYF.

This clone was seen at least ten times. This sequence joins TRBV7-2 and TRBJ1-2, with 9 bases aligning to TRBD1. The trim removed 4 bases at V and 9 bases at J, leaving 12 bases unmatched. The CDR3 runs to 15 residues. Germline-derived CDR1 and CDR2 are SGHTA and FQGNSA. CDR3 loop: CASSWTTGTGFRYTF. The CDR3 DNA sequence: TGTGCCAGCAGCTGGACTACCGGGACAGGGTTTCGCTACACCTTC.

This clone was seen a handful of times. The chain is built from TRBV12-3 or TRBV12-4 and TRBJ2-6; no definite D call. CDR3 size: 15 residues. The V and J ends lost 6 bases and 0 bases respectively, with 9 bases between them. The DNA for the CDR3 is TGTGCCAGCAGGAAAATACCCTCTGGGGCCAACGTCCTGACTTTC. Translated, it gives CASRKIPSGANVLTF.

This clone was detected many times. The DNA for the CDR3 is TGTGCCAGCAGTCCCCGGTCCCCACCCTACGAGCAGTACTTC. Amino acids: CASSPRSPPYEQYF. The chain uses TRBV6-1 and TRBJ2-7; D not certain. The CDR3 has 14 amino acids. Germline V lookup: CDR1 MNHNS, CDR2 SASEGT. The V end was cut by 5 bases, the J end by 2 bases, with 13 bases between.

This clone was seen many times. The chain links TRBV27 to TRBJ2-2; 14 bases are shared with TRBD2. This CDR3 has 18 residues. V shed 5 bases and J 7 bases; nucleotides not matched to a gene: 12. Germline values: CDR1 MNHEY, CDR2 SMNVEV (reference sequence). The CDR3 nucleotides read TGTGCCAGCAGTCCAACGGGACTAGCGGGAGTCGGTGGCGGGGAGCTGTTTTTT. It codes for CASSPTGLAGVGGGELFF.

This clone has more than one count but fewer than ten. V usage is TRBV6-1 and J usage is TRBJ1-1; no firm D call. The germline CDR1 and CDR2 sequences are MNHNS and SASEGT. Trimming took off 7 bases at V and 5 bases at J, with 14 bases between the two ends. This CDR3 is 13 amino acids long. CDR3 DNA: TGTGCCAGCACCCGATCGCTGGGTACTGAAGCTTTCTTT. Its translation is CASTRSLGTEAFF.